A single sample is the source of the 25 T cell receptor beta chains below, sequenced in a study of shared clonotypes between healthy human individuals. The table came from immunoSEQ multiplex PCR; TCRdb's copy has only in-frame clones and leaves some out. The table includes roughly 2,000,000 clones, approximately 95% detected once. CD8 cells regarded as naive lacked CD45RO, were positively chosen for CCR7, and omitted terminally differentiated effector memory CD45RA+ cells. Sequencing input: naive CD8+ T cells sorted from blood. The receptor set was obtained from a man aged 18 to 30 in good health.

The chain combines TRBV4-2 with TRBJ2-7, with 8 bases aligning to TRBD2. The CDR3 consists of 13 residues. Germline CDR1 is LGHNA and CDR2 is YNFKEQ. V was clipped by 3 bases and J by 6 bases; unmatched bases: 4. This chain's CDR3 is CASSQVGLVEQYF. The CDR3 bases are TGTGCCAGCAGCCAGGTGGGACTAGTCGAGCAGTACTTC.

The chain carries TRBV27 and TRBJ2-3, with TRBD2 identical over 11 bases. The trim removed 3 bases at V and 0 bases at J, leaving 8 bases unmatched. In germline, CDR1 is MNHEY, CDR2 SMNVEV (reference sequence). This CDR3 has 18 amino acids. The CDR3 DNA sequence: TGTGCCAGCAGTTTCGGAACTAGCGGGGGCTATAGCACAGATACGCAGTATTTT. Translating gives CASSFGTSGGYSTDTQYF.

The rearrangement uses TRBV28 and TRBJ2-7; 7 nucleotides agree with TRBD2. The CDR3 consists of 13 residues. After removal of 10 bases from V and 2 bases from J, the junction contained 8 bases not matched to a gene. In germline, CDR1 is MDHEN, CDR2 SYDVKM. DNA of the CDR3: TGTGCCACACTACGGGACTATACCTACGAGCAGTACTTC. Protein product: CATLRDYTYEQYF.

The sample holds one count of this clone. Other DNA sequences in this sample translate to the same CDR3. The chain's CDR3 is CASSSDGEETQYF. The DNA of the CDR3 is TGTGCCAGCAGCTCCGACGGGGAAGAGACCCAGTACTTC. The V and J genes are TRBV11-3 and TRBJ2-5; D possibly corresponds to TRBD2 (5 bases). CDR3 length: 13 amino acids. Trimming stripped 4 bases from V and 3 bases from J, with 9 bases between. CDR1 SGHNT and CDR2 YENEEA come from the germline V gene.

This clone appeared a single time. The V and J genes are TRBV5-1 and TRBJ1-1; TRBD1 aligns across 8 bases. J lost 7 bases, V lost 0 bases, and 8 bases had no gene match. The CDR3 is 15 residues long. Germline CDR1 and CDR2: SGHRS and YFSETQ. The CDR3, as DNA: TGCGCCAGCAGCTTGGGGGACAGGACCATAGATGAAGCTTTCTTT. Translated, it gives CASSLGDRTIDEAFF.

The rearrangement links TRBV9 to TRBJ1-5, with D unresolved. The germline V gene encodes CDR1 SGDLS and CDR2 YYNGEE. Trimming cost V 0 bases and J 4 bases, with 11 bases left between them. The CDR3 is made up of 15 amino acids. The CDR3 sequence: CASSVAGTPNQPQHF. For the CDR3, the DNA is TGTGCCAGCAGCGTAGCAGGCACCCCTAATCAGCCCCAGCATTTT.

V is TRBV19 and J is TRBJ1-2, with unresolved D. Per germline, CDR1 LNHDA and CDR2 SQIVND (reference sequence). The V and J ends lost 3 bases and 2 bases respectively, with 10 bases between them. The CDR3 has 14 residues. CDR3 residues: CASSIEAENYGYTF. CDR3 DNA sequence: TGTGCCAGTAGTATCGAGGCAGAGAACTATGGCTACACCTTC.

The CDR3 reads CAWGRQAGNQPQHF. The CDR3, as DNA: TGTGCCTGGGGGCGCCAGGCAGGCAATCAGCCCCAGCATTTT. The chain has TRBV30 and TRBJ1-5; D not resolved. The CDR3 totals 14 residues. Trimming removed 5 bases from V and 2 bases from J, with 13 bases in between. Germline V gene sequence: CDR1 GTSNPN, CDR2 SVGIG (reference sequence).

The J gene is TRBJ2-7, the V gene TRBV27, with D possibly being TRBD2 (6 bases). The CDR3 is 14 amino acids. V dropped 3 bases and J dropped 6 bases, with 15 bases sitting between them. CDR1 is MNHEY and CDR2 is SMNVEV in the germline V gene (reference sequence). The DNA of the CDR3 is TGTGCCAGCAGTTTTAGTGGGGGGACCAGCGAGCAGTACTTC. Residues: CASSFSGGTSEQYF.

The rearrangement links TRBV7-9 to TRBJ2-1, with 7 bases fitting TRBD1. V shed 4 bases and J 3 bases; nucleotides not matched to a gene: 3. The germline V gene encodes CDR1 SEHNR and CDR2 FQNEAQ (reference sequence). The CDR3 loop spans 14 amino acids. DNA for the CDR3: TGTGCCAGCAGCTCGGACAGGAGCTACAATGAGCAGTTCTTC. Its translation is CASSSDRSYNEQFF.

This CDR3 is CASSQSREGFRRDEQFF. The CDR3 DNA reads TGCGCCAGCAGCCAATCGAGGGAGGGCTTTAGGCGCGATGAGCAGTTCTTC. The chain couples TRBV4-3 to TRBJ2-1; TRBD2 agrees at 7 bases. The CDR3 sequence is 17 residues long. The germline V gene has CDR1 LGHNA and CDR2 YSLEER. V was pared by 2 bases and J by 8 bases, with 15 bases of the junction left unmatched.

The chain employs TRBV27 and TRBJ2-7, with TRBD1 as a possible D gene (5 bases). From germline, CDR1 is MNHEY and CDR2 SMNVEV (reference sequence). Trimming took off 5 bases at V and 3 bases at J, with 11 bases between the two ends. The CDR3 has 13 residues. The CDR3 coding sequence is TGTGCCAGCAGTACGGACAAACACTACGAGCAGTACTTC. Its protein is CASSTDKHYEQYF.

This chain links TRBV7-2 with TRBJ2-3; D perhaps matches TRBD2 (6 bases). Trimming removed 2 bases at V and 6 bases at J, with 9 bases between. The CDR3 is made up of 13 amino acids. Germline CDR1 reads SGHTA; CDR2 reads FQGNSA. CDR3 DNA: TGTGCCAGCAGCTTACTTGGGGGGGATACGCAGTATTTT. Its translation: CASSLLGGDTQYF.

The chain is built from TRBV27 and TRBJ2-3; 9 nucleotides match TRBD1. Per the germline V gene, CDR1 is MNHEY and CDR2 is SMNVEV (reference sequence). After removal of 7 bases from V and 3 bases from J, the junction contained 8 bases not matched to a gene. The CDR3 is made up of 15 amino acids. CDR3 bases: TGTGCCAGCAAGACACAGGGGGCGCATACAGATACGCAGTATTTT. It encodes CASKTQGAHTDTQYF.

The chain is built from TRBV10-1 and TRBJ2-7; tentatively, D is TRBD2 (6 bases). Germline CDR1 WNHNN, CDR2 SYGVQD (reference sequence). CDR3 size: 15 residues. The V and J ends lost 2 bases and 5 bases respectively, with 16 bases between them. The CDR3 sequence is CASSELRGGLHEQYF. CDR3 nucleotide sequence: TGCGCCAGCAGTGAGCTCCGTGGAGGGCTCCACGAGCAGTACTTC.

This clone was found once. Other DNA sequences in this sample translate to the same CDR3. V is TRBV5-1 and J is TRBJ2-5, with D possibly matching TRBD2 (7 bases). Germline CDR1 SGHRS, CDR2 YFSETQ. Trimming cost V 0 bases and J 5 bases, with 11 bases left between them. CDR3 length: 14 residues. The CDR3 region is CASSLAGGRETQYF. The CDR3 DNA reads as TGCGCCAGCAGCTTGGCGGGGGGCAGGGAGACCCAGTACTTC.

This chain joins TRBV12-1 and TRBJ1-3. TRBV12-1 is a listed pseudogene. CDR3 length: 16 residues. The CDR3 DNA sequence: TGTGCCAGCAGCTTTGGGGAGGGTAGAGGGGGAAACACCATATATTTT. Protein sequence: CASSFGEGRGGNTIYF.

This clone was detected once. CDR3 loop: CASRAGTEAFF. The CDR3 nucleotides are TGTGCCAGCCGGGCGGGTACTGAAGCTTTCTTT. The rearrangement links TRBV5-4 to TRBJ1-1; D unresolved. Trimming cost V 7 bases and J 5 bases, with 9 bases left between them. The length of the CDR3 is 11 residues. Germline CDR1 is SGHNT and CDR2 is YYREEE (reference sequence).

The rearrangement joins TRBV11-3 to TRBJ2-3, with 14 bases that match TRBD2. The J segment lost 3 bases and the V segment lost 5 bases, leaving 7 bases of the junction unmatched. CDR3 length: 17 amino acids. Germline CDR1 and CDR2: SGHNT and YENEEA. The CDR3 protein is CASSAWTSGGRTDTQYF. The CDR3 coding sequence is TGTGCCAGCAGCGCTTGGACTAGCGGGGGGCGGACAGATACGCAGTATTTT.

The gene calls are TRBV5-8 and TRBJ2-5; the match to TRBD2 covers 7 bases. The CDR3 has 14 amino acids. The V gene's germline CDR1 is SGHTS and CDR2 YDEGEE. J gave up 5 bases and V 4 bases, and 8 bases lay outside the gene matches. CDR3 protein: CASSPGRGRETQYF. DNA for the CDR3: TGTGCCAGCAGCCCAGGGAGGGGCAGGGAGACCCAGTACTTC. The variable domain in full, completed from reference TRBV5-8 and TRBJ2-5, reads EAGVTQSPTHLIKTRGQQATLRCSPISGHTSVYWYQQALGLGLQFLLWYDEGEERNRGNFPPRFSGRQFPNYSSELNVNALELEDSALYLCASSPGRGRETQYFGPGTRLLVL.

V usage is TRBV19 and J usage is TRBJ1-2, with D tentatively TRBD1 (6 bases). The V end lost 3 bases, the J end lost 5 bases, and 16 bases lay between the germline ends. The CDR3 runs 15 residues. Per germline, CDR1 LNHDA and CDR2 SQIVND (reference sequence). DNA of the CDR3: TGTGCCAGTAGTATTGGGGACACCTTGAGGTATGGCTACACCTTC. It specifies CASSIGDTLRYGYTF.

This chain connects TRBV19 to TRBJ2-7; D may match TRBD1 or TRBD2 (5 bases each). Deletions cut 0 bases from V and 5 bases from J, with 14 bases between. In germline, CDR1 is LNHDA, CDR2 SQIVND (reference sequence). This CDR3 region has 15 residues. This chain's CDR3 is CASSIEPGRGHEQYF. CDR3 bases: TGTGCCAGTAGTATAGAGCCCGGTCGGGGACACGAGCAGTACTTC.

A note on this clone: Sequence at one end of the junction differs from germline and may be a read error. Other DNA sequences of this sample code for an identical CDR3. CDR3: CASSLGEPYEQYF. The CDR3 DNA reads as TGTGCTAGCAGCTTAGGGGAGCCCTACGAGCAGTACTTC. The genes are TRBV7-7 and TRBJ2-7; D possibly matches TRBD1 or TRBD2 (5 bases each). The CDR3 loop spans 13 amino acids. CDR1 and CDR2 from the germline V gene are SSHAT and FNYEAQ (reference sequence). Full variable domain (outside the CDR3, taken from reference TRBV7-7 and TRBJ2-7): GAGVSQSPRYKVTKRGQDVTLRCDPISSHATLYWYQQALGQGPEFLTYFNYEAQPDKSGLPSDRFSAERPEGSISTLTIQRTEQRDSAMYRCASSLGEPYEQYFGPGTRLTVT.

The V and J genes are TRBV27 and TRBJ2-7, with no clear D. This CDR3 has 13 residues. Germline loops: CDR1 MNHEY, CDR2 SMNVEV (reference sequence). With 8 bases removed from V and 5 bases from J, the gap between germline ends came to 16 bases. The DNA of the CDR3 is TGTGCCAGCGCTCTTGGGCTCGAGCACGAGCAGTACTTC. It codes for CASALGLEHEQYF.

The chain carries TRBV25-1 and TRBJ2-6; D gene uncertain. V shed 10 bases and J shed 1 base, with 8 bases lying between them. Looked up from germline, CDR1 is MGHDK and CDR2 is SYGVNS. The CDR3 extends over 13 amino acids. DNA for the CDR3: TGTGCCACCAAAGCGTCTGGGGCCAACGTCCTGACTTTC. It codes for CATKASGANVLTF.